The source of this TCR beta chain is a study of cytomegalovirus exposure and HLA in healthy donors. Overall study findings and caveats: Cytomegalovirus-associated status was assigned to some 180 TCR beta chains.

Germline V CDR1 and CDR2: SGHRS, YFSETQ. This CDR3 is 15 amino acids long. The J segment lost 12 bases and the V segment lost 0 bases, leaving 11 bases of the junction unmatched. Worth noting for this clone: Its antigen is as yet unknown.

The PCR had 60 Vbeta and 13 Jbeta primers. Clones were sequenced by immunoSEQ multiplex PCR, and TCRdb holds only the in-frame ones, with some missing. The data show approximately 160,000 clones, with 65% to 80% seen just once and under 5.5% held by the top ten. The J gene is TRBJ2-1, the V gene TRBV5-1, with TRBD2 identical over 8 bases. Sequencing was performed on PBMCs. This TCR was recovered from a man aged 18-30 years in good health and CMV-seropositive. The CDR3 spells CASSLAGSGVEAQFF. The CDR3 bases are TGCGCCAGCAGCTTGGCAGGTAGCGGGGTGGAAGCGCAGTTCTTC. Combining the CDR3 with reference TRBV5-1 and TRBJ2-1 gives the whole variable domain KAGVTQTPRYLIKTRGQQVTLSCSPISGHRSVSWYQQTPGQGLQFLFEYFSETQRNKGNFPGRFSGRQFSNSRSEMNVSTLELGDSALYLCASSLAGSGVEAQFFGPGTRLTVL.